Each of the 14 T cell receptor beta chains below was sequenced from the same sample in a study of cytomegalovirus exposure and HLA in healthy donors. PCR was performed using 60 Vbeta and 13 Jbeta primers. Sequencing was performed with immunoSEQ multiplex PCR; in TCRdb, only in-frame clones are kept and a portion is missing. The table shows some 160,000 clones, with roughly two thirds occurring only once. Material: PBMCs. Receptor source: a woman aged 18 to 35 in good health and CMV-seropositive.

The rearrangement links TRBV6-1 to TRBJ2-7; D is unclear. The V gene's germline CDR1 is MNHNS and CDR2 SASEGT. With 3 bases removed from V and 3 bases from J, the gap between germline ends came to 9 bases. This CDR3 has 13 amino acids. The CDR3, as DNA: TGTGCCAGCAGTGAGCGGCAGATCTACGAGCAGTACTTC. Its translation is CASSERQIYEQYF.

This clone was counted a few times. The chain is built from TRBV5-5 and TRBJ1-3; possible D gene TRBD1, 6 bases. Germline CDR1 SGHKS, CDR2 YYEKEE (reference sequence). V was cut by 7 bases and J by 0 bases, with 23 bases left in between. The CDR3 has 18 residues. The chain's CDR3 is CASAMTGFRPHSGNTIYF. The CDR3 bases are TGTGCCAGCGCGATGACAGGTTTTAGACCCCACTCTGGAAACACCATATATTTT.

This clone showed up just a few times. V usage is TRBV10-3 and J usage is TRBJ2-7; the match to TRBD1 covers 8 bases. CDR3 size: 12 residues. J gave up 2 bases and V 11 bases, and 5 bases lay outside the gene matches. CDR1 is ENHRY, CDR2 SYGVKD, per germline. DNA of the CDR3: TGTGCCGCCACAGGGGGGCCCTACGAGCAGTACTTC. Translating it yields CAATGGPYEQYF.

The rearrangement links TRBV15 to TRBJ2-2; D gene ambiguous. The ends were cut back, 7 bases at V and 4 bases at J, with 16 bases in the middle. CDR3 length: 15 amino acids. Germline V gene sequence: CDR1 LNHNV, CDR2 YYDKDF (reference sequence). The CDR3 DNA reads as TGTGCCACCACCAACCAACTACCGAGCACCGGGGAGCTGTTTTTT. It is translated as CATTNQLPSTGELFF.

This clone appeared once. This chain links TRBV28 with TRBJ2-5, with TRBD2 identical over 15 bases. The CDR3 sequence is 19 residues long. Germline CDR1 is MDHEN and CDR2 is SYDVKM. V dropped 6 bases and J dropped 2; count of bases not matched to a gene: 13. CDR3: CASSPNVGLAGGLQETQYF. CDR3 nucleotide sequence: TGTGCCAGCAGCCCTAATGTGGGACTAGCGGGGGGTTTGCAAGAGACCCAGTACTTC.

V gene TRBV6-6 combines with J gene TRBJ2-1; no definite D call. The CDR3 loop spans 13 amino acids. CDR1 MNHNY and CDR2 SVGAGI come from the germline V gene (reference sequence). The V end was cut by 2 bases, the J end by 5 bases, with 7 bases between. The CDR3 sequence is CASSYRGDNEQFF. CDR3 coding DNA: TGTGCCAGCAGTTACCGAGGCGACAATGAGCAGTTCTTC.

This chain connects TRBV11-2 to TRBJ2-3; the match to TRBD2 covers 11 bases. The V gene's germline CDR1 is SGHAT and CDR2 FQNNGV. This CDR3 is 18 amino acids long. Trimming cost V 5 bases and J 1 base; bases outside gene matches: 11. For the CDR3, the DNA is TGTGCCAGCAGCCTTCGCACCCTTAGCGGGGGGGGCACAGATACGCAGTATTTT. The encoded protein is CASSLRTLSGGGTDTQYF.

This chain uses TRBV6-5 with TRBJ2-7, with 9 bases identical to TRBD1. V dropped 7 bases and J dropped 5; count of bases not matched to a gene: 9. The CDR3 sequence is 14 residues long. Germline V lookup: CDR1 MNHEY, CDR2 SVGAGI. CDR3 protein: CASNRTGAGNEQYF. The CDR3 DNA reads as TGTGCCAGCAACCGGACAGGGGCGGGCAACGAGCAGTACTTC.

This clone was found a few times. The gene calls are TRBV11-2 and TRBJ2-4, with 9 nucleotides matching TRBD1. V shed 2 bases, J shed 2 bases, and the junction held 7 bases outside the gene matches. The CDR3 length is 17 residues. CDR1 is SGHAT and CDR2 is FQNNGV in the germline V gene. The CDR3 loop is CASSLNRGLESKNIQYF. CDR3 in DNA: TGTGCCAGCAGCTTAAACAGGGGGCTCGAGTCCAAAAACATTCAGTACTTC.

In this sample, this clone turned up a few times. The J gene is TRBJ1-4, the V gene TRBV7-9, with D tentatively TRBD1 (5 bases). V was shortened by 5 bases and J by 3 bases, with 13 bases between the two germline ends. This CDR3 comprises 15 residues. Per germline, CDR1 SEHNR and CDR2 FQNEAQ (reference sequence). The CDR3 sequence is CASSRQGFSNEKLFF. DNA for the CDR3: TGTGCCAGCAGCCGCCAGGGATTTTCTAATGAAAAACTGTTTTTT.

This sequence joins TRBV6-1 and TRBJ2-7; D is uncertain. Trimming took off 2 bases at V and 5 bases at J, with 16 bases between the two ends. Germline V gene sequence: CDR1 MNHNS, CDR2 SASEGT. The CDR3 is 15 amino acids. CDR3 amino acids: CASSEPRYLSHEQYF. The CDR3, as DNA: TGTGCCAGCAGTGAACCGCGATACTTGTCTCACGAGCAGTACTTC.

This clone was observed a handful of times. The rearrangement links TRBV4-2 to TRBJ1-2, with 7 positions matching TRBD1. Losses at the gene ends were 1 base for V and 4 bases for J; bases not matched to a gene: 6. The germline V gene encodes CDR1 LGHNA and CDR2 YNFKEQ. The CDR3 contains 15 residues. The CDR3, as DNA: TGTGCCAGCAGCCAAGGTGAGGGGGCCGGCTATGGCTACACCTTC. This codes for CASSQGEGAGYGYTF.

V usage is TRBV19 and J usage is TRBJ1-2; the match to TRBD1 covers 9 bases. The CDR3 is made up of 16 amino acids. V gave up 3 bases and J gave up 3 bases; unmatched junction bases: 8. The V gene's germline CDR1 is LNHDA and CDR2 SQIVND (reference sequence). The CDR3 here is CASSILEGQGYYGYTF. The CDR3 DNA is TGTGCCAGTAGTATTTTGGAGGGACAGGGCTACTATGGCTACACCTTC.

CDR3 in amino acids: CASSLASETFSGYTF. CDR3 coding DNA: TGTGCCAGCAGCTTGGCGTCTGAAACGTTCAGTGGCTACACCTTC. This chain joins TRBV5-4 and TRBJ1-2, with D unclear. CDR1 SGHNT and CDR2 YYREEE come from the germline V gene (reference sequence). CDR3 size: 15 residues. Trimming removed 0 bases at V and 7 bases at J, with 16 bases between.